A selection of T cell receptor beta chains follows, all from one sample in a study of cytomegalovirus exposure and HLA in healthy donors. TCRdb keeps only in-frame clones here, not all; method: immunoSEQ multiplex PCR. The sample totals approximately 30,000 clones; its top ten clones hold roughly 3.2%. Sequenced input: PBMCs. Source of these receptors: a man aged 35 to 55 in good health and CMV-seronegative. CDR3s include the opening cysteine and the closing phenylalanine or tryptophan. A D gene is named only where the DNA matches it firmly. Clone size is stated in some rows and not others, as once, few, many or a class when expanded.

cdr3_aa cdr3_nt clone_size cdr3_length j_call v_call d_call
CASSGTGAYEQYF TGTGCCAGCAGTGGGACAGGGGCCTACGAGCAGTACTTC NA 13 TRBJ2-7 TRBV2 TRBD1
CASSRFGTASYEQYF TGTGCCAGCAGCCGCTTCGGGACAGCCTCTTACGAGCAGTACTTC NA 15 TRBJ2-7 TRBV5-4 TRBD1
CASSSSPTYEQYF TGTGCCAGCAGTTCTAGCCCGACCTACGAGCAGTACTTC NA 13 TRBJ2-7 TRBV28 NA
CASSLGQSYNEQFF TGCGCCAGCAGCTTGGGACAGTCCTACAATGAGCAGTTCTTC NA 14 TRBJ2-1 TRBV5-1 NA
CASSLTSGSDNEQFF TGTGCCAGTAGTCTCACTAGCGGCTCCGACAATGAGCAGTTCTTC medium-sized 15 TRBJ2-1 TRBV19 TRBD2
CASSMTGGVDTQYF TGTGCCAGTAGTATGACAGGGGGCGTGGATACGCAGTATTTT NA 14 TRBJ2-3 TRBV19 TRBD1
CASSPPGTTPHEQYF TGCGCCAGCAGCCCGCCCGGGACTACGCCCCACGAGCAGTACTTC NA 15 TRBJ2-7 TRBV4-1 TRBD2
CASSRTGARSGANVLTF TGTGCCAGCAGCCGGACAGGGGCTAGGAGTGGGGCCAACGTCCTGACTTTC NA 17 TRBJ2-6 TRBV9 TRBD1
CASSFSLSGTAFEQYF TGCGCCAGCAGCTTTTCTTTGTCCGGGACAGCCTTCGAGCAGTACTTC NA 16 TRBJ2-7 TRBV5-1 TRBD1
CASSQDRHSTYEQYF TGTGCCAGCAGCCAAGATCGGCACAGTACCTACGAGCAGTACTTC NA 15 TRBJ2-7 TRBV4-2 NA
CATSRVLTGGASYEQYF TGTGCCACCAGCAGAGTCCTCACAGGGGGCGCATCCTACGAGCAGTACTTC NA 17 TRBJ2-7 TRBV15 TRBD1
CASSPRPLVGLEQYF TGTGCCAGCAGCCCTCGACCGTTAGTGGGCCTGGAGCAGTACTTC NA 15 TRBJ2-7 TRBV9 NA
CATSRSKDRGDEQYF TGTGCCACCAGCAGGAGTAAAGACAGGGGCGACGAGCAGTACTTC NA 15 TRBJ2-7 TRBV15 TRBD1
CASSPGGGTGELFF TGTGCCAGCAGCCCCGGGGGGGGCACCGGGGAGCTGTTTTTT NA 14 TRBJ2-2 TRBV7-3 TRBD2
CASTQGSNQPQHF TGTGCCAGCACCCAGGGAAGCAATCAGCCCCAGCATTTT NA 13 TRBJ1-5 TRBV6-5 NA
CASSYGTGRLSEQFF TGTGCCAGCAGCTACGGGACAGGGAGATTGAGTGAGCAGTTCTTC NA 15 TRBJ2-1 TRBV7-3 TRBD1
CASSPSTGGFYGYTF TGTGCCAGCAGCCCCTCGACAGGGGGTTTCTATGGCTACACCTTC NA 15 TRBJ1-2 TRBV28 TRBD1
CASSSLRASDTQYF TGTGCCAGCAGCTCGCTGCGTGCCTCGGATACGCAGTATTTT NA 14 TRBJ2-3 TRBV11-2 NA
CAWSGTSGWETQYF TGTGCCTGGAGCGGGACTAGCGGATGGGAGACCCAGTACTTC NA 14 TRBJ2-5 TRBV30 TRBD2
CASSVGSSDRTDTQYF TGTGCCAGCAGCGTAGGATCTAGCGACCGCACAGATACGCAGTATTTT NA 16 TRBJ2-3 TRBV9 NA
CASSHFPGIATYEQYF TGCGCCAGCAGCCACTTCCCCGGAATAGCAACCTACGAGCAGTACTTC NA 16 TRBJ2-7 TRBV4-1 NA
CASSMTGMNTEAFF TGTGCCAGCAGCATGACAGGGATGAACACTGAAGCTTTCTTT NA 14 TRBJ1-1 TRBV7-2 TRBD1
CASSDPVFPAGEYF TGTGCCAGCAGCGACCCAGTATTCCCCGCCGGAGAGTACTTC NA 14 TRBJ2-5 TRBV28 NA
CASRAGLGSLSTQYF TGTGCCAGCAGAGCAGGGCTCGGGAGCCTGTCTACGCAGTATTTT NA 15 TRBJ2-3 TRBV6-5 NA
CAWSGQVHPNYGYTF TGTGCCTGGAGTGGGCAGGTTCACCCTAACTATGGCTACACCTTC NA 15 TRBJ1-2 TRBV30 NA
CASSQARGLSNTGELFF TGTGCCAGCAGCCAAGCAAGGGGACTCTCGAACACCGGGGAGCTGTTTTTT NA 17 TRBJ2-2 TRBV4-2 NA
CASSEAGQAYSYEQYF TGTGCCAGCAGTGAAGCCGGCCAGGCTTACTCCTACGAGCAGTACTTC NA 16 TRBJ2-7 TRBV6-1 NA
CASSPHFGRNYNEQFF TGTGCCAGCAGCCCCCACTTCGGGAGAAACTACAATGAGCAGTTCTTC NA 16 TRBJ2-1 TRBV4-2 NA
CASSPKTTGAFNEKLFF TGTGCCAGCAGCCCAAAGACGACAGGCGCTTTTAATGAAAAACTGTTTTTT NA 17 TRBJ1-4 TRBV7-9 NA
CASSPKAGGRNEQFF TGTGCCAGCTCACCAAAAGCGGGAGGGCGGAATGAGCAGTTCTTC NA 15 TRBJ2-1 TRBV18 TRBD2
CASSRTSGSYNEQFF TGTGCCAGTAGTAGGACTAGCGGTTCCTACAATGAGCAGTTCTTC NA 15 TRBJ2-1 TRBV19 TRBD2
CASSQSHRGGYGYTF TGTGCCAGCAGCCAATCTCACAGGGGGGGCTATGGCTACACCTTC NA 15 TRBJ1-2 TRBV27 TRBD1
CACPIRAGGTGELFF TGTGCCTGCCCCATTAGGGCAGGGGGCACCGGGGAGCTGTTTTTT NA 15 TRBJ2-2 TRBV30 TRBD1
CASSLGRFGTKNYEQYF TGTGCCAGCAGCTTAGGCCGTTTCGGGACTAAAAACTACGAGCAGTACTTC NA 17 TRBJ2-7 TRBV7-9 TRBD2
CASSYLSGDIQYF TGTGCCAGCAGTTACCTCAGCGGGGACATTCAGTACTTC NA 13 TRBJ2-4 TRBV6-5 TRBD2
CASSPAGGSSYEQYF TGTGCCAGCAGCCCAGCGGGAGGCAGCTCCTACGAGCAGTACTTC NA 15 TRBJ2-7 TRBV2 TRBD2
CAISERTVMNTEAFF TGTGCCATCAGTGAGAGGACAGTAATGAACACTGAAGCTTTCTTT medium-sized 15 TRBJ1-1 TRBV10-3 NA
CASSPISSGRGEQFF TGTGCCAGCAGCCCCATTTCTAGCGGGAGAGGTGAGCAGTTCTTC NA 15 TRBJ2-1 TRBV11-2 TRBD2
CASSLGGFPRNTEAFF TGTGCCAGCAGTTTAGGGGGCTTTCCTCGGAACACTGAAGCTTTCTTT NA 16 TRBJ1-1 TRBV28 NA
CASRLAVDSRSYEQYF TGTGCCAGCAGGCTAGCGGTCGATAGTCGGTCCTACGAGCAGTACTTC NA 16 TRBJ2-7 TRBV27 TRBD2
CASSRQASGNTIYF TGTGCCAGCAGTCGACAGGCCTCCGGGAACACCATATATTTT NA 14 TRBJ1-3 TRBV6-6 NA
CAWSGQSETQYF TGTGCCTGGAGTGGACAGTCAGAGACCCAGTACTTC NA 12 TRBJ2-5 TRBV30 NA
CASSSAWGRGEQFF TGTGCCAGCAGTTCAGCCTGGGGGCGCGGTGAGCAGTTCTTC NA 14 TRBJ2-1 TRBV6-5 NA
CSVGRTSGQSSYNEQFF TGCAGCGTCGGCCGGACTAGCGGGCAGAGCTCCTACAATGAGCAGTTCTTC NA 17 TRBJ2-1 TRBV29-1 TRBD2
CASSDLSGTSGNEQYF TGTGCCAGCAGCGACTTGTCGGGGACTAGCGGGAACGAGCAGTACTTC NA 16 TRBJ2-7 TRBV4-2 TRBD2
CASSQDRSGGYTF TGCGCCAGCAGCCAGGACAGGTCGGGAGGCTACACCTTC NA 13 TRBJ1-2 TRBV4-1 TRBD1
CASSQDLGQGGTGELFF TGCGCCAGCAGCCAAGATCTGGGACAGGGGGGTACCGGGGAGCTGTTTTTT NA 17 TRBJ2-2 TRBV4-3 TRBD1
CAWSPLSGGGVSYEQYF TGTGCCTGGAGTCCCCTATCGGGCGGGGGGGTTTCCTACGAGCAGTACTTC NA 17 TRBJ2-7 TRBV30 TRBD2
CASSDSDRATEAFF TGTGCCAGCAGTGACTCCGACAGGGCCACTGAAGCTTTCTTT NA 14 TRBJ1-1 TRBV6-4 TRBD1
CASSHDRGGNTIYF TGTGCCAGCAGCCATGATAGGGGTGGAAACACCATATATTTT NA 14 TRBJ1-3 TRBV14 NA
CASSLRPGQGAVGQPQHF TGTGCCAGCAGCTTGCGACCGGGACAGGGGGCGGTCGGTCAGCCCCAGCATTTT NA 18 TRBJ1-5 TRBV7-8 TRBD1